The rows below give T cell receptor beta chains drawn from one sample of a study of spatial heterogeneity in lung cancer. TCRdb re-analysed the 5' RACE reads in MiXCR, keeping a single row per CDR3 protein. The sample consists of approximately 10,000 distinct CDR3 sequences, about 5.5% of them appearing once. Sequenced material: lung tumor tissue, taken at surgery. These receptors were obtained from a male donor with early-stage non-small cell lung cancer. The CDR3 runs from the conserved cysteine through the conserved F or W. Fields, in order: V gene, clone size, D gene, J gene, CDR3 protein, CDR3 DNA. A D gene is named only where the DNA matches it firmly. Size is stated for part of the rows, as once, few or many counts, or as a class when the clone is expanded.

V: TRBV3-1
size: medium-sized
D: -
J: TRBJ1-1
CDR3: CASSQGERTEAFF
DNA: TGTGCCAGCAGCCAAGGCGAAAGGACTGAAGCTTTCTTT

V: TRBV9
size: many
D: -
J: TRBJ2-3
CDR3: CASSPSIGMDLDTQYF
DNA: TGTGCCAGCAGCCCGTCGATAGGGATGGACCTAGATACGCAGTATTTT

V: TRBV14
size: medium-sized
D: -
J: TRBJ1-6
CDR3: CASSQGSTSPLHF
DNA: TGTGCCAGCAGCCAAGGTTCCACTTCACCCCTCCACTTT

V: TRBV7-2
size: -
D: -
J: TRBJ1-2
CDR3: CASSFGRENYGYTF
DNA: TGTGCCAGCAGCTTTGGACGGGAAAACTATGGCTACACCTTC

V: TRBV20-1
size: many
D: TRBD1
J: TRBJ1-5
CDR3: CSARRDRDQPQHF
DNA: TGCAGTGCTAGAAGGGACAGGGATCAGCCCCAGCATTTT

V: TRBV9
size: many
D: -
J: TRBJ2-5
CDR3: CASSVRPGRETQYF
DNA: TGTGCCAGCTCAGTTAGGCCCGGGAGAGAGACCCAGTACTTC

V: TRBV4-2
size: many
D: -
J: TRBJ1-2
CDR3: CASSQLPGNGYTF
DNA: TGTGCCAGCAGCCAACTACCAGGGAATGGCTACACCTTC

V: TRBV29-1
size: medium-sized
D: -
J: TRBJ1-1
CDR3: CSVAGAANTEAFF
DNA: TGCAGCGTTGCTGGGGCGGCGAACACTGAAGCTTTCTTT

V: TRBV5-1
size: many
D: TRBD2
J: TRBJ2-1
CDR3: CASLSGRGGSDEQFF
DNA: TGCGCCAGCCTTAGCGGGAGAGGTGGATCCGATGAGCAGTTCTTC

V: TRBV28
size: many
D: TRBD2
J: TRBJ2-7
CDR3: CASTTTGLAVYEQYF
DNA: TGTGCCAGCACCACGACGGGACTAGCGGTCTACGAGCAGTACTTC

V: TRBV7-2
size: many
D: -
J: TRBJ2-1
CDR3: CASSLGIQYEQFF
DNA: TGTGCCAGCAGCTTAGGGATACAGTATGAGCAGTTCTTC

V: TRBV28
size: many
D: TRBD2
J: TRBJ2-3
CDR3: CASSQGLAGDTDTQYF
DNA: TGTGCCAGCAGCCAGGGACTAGCGGGGGACACAGATACGCAGTATTTT

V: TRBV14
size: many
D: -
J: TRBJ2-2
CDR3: CASRSGTQRVTNTGELFF
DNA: TGTGCCAGCCGTTCCGGGACTCAAAGGGTAACGAACACCGGGGAGCTGTTTTTT

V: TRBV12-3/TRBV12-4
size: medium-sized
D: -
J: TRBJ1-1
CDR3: CASSLGTAEAFF
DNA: TGTGCCAGCAGTTTAGGGACAGCTGAAGCTTTCTTT

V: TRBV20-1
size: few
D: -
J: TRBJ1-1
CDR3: CSARLGGQMNTEAFF
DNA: TGCAGTGCTAGACTGGGGGGACAAATGAACACTGAAGCTTTCTTT

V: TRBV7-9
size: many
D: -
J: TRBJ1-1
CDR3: CASSLEGGGASTEAFF
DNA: TGTGCCAGCAGCTTAGAAGGGGGAGGGGCGTCGACTGAAGCTTTCTTT

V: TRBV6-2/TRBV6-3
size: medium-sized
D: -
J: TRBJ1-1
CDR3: CASSYRGFTEAFF
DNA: TGTGCCAGCAGTTACAGGGGGTTCACTGAAGCTTTCTTT

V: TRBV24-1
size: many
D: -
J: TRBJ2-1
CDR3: CATSEGGSYNEQFF
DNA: TGTGCCACCAGTGAGGGGGGATCCTACAATGAGCAGTTCTTC

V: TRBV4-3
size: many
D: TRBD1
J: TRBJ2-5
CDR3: CASSQLTGEETQYF
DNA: TGCGCCAGCAGCCAACTAACAGGGGAAGAGACCCAGTACTTC

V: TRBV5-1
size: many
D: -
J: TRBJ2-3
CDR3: CASRTDSTSTDTQYF
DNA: TGCGCCAGCAGGACGGACAGCACTAGCACAGATACGCAGTATTTT

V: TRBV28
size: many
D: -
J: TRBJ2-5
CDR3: CASSFAETQYF
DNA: TGTGCCAGCAGTTTCGCGGAGACCCAGTACTTC

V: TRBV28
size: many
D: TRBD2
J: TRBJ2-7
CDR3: CASSFVRESLYEQYF
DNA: TGTGCCAGCAGTTTTGTGCGGGAGTCCCTCTACGAGCAGTACTTC